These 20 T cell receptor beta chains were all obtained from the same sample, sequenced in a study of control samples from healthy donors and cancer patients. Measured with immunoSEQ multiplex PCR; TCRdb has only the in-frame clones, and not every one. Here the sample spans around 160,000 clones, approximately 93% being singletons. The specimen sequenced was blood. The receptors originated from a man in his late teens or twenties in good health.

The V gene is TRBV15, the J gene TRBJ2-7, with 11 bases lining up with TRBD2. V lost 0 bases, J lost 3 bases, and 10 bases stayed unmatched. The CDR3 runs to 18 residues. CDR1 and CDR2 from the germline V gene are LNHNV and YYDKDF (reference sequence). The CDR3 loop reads CATSRDLGRLAGSYEQYF. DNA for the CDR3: TGTGCCACCAGCAGAGATTTGGGCCGACTAGCGGGAAGCTACGAGCAGTACTTC.

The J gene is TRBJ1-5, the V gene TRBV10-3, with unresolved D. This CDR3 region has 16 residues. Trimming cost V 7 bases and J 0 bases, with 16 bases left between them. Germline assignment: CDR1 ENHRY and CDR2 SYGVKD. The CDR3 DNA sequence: TGTGCCATCACCCGTATTGGGGTGTATAGCAATCAGCCCCAGCATTTT. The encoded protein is CAITRIGVYSNQPQHF.

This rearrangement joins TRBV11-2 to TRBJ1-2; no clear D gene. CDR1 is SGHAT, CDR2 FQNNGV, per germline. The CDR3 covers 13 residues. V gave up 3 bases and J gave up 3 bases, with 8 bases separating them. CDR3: CASSFAGYYGYTF. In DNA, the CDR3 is TGTGCCAGCAGCTTTGCGGGGTACTATGGCTACACCTTC.

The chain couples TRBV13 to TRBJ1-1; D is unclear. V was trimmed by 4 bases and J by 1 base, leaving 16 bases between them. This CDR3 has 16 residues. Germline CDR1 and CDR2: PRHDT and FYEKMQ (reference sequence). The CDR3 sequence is CASSSNPRSGNTEAFF. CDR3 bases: TGTGCCAGCAGCTCCAACCCTAGGAGTGGGAACACTGAAGCTTTCTTT.

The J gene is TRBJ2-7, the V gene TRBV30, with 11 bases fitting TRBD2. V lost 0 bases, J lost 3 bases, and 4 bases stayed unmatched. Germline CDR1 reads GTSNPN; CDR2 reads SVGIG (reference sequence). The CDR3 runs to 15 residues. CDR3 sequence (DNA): TGTGCCTGGAGTGTATTAGCGGGAGGGATCTACGAGCAGTACTTC. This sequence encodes CAWSVLAGGIYEQYF.

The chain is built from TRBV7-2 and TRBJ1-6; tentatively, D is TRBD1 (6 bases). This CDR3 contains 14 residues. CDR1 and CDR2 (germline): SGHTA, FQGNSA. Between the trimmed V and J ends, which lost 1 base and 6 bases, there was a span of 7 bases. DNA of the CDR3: TGTGCCAGCAGCTTAGACAGGGTTAATTCACCCCTCCACTTT. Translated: CASSLDRVNSPLHF.

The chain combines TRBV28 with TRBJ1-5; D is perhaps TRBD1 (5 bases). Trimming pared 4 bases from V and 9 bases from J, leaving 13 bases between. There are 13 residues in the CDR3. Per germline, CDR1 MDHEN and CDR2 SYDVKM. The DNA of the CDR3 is TGTGCCAGCAGTTCCAACAGGAGGGGGCCCCAGCATTTT. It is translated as CASSSNRRGPQHF. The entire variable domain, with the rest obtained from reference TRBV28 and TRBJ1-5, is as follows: DVKVTQSSRYLVKRTGEKVFLECVQDMDHENMFWYRQDPGLGLRLIYFSYDVKMKEKGDIPEGYSVSREKKERFSLILESASTNQTSMYLCASSSNRRGPQHFGDGTRLSIL.

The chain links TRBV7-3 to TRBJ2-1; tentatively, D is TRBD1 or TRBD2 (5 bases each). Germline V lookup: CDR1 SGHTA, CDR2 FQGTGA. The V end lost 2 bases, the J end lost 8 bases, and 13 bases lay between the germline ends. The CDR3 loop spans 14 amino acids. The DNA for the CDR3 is TGTGCCAGCAGCTTAGGGGGAGTAGTGGATGAGCAGTTCTTC. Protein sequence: CASSLGGVVDEQFF.

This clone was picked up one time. The CDR3 sequence: CATSEYSYNEQFF. The CDR3 DNA reads as TGTGCCACCAGTGAGTACTCCTACAATGAGCAGTTCTTC. The V and J genes are TRBV24-1 and TRBJ2-1; no reliable D call. CDR1 is KGHDR and CDR2 is SFDVKD in the germline V gene. There are 13 residues in the CDR3. V was trimmed by 4 bases and J by 0 bases, leaving 3 bases between them.

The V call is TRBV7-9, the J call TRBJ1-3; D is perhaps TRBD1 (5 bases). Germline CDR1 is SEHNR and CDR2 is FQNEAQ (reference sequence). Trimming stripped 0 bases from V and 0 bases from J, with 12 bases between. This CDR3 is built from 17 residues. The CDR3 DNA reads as TGTGCCAGCAGCTTAGCAAAGGCAGGGACCTCTGGAAACACCATATATTTT. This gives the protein CASSLAKAGTSGNTIYF.

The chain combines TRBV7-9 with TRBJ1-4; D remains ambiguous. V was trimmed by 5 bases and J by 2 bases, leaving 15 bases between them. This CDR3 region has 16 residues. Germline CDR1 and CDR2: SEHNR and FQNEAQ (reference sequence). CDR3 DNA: TGTGCCAGCAGCCCGAACCCGGCAATGACTAATGAAAAACTGTTTTTT. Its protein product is CASSPNPAMTNEKLFF. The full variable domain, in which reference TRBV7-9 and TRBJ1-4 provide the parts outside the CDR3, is DTGVSQNPRHKITKRGQNVTFRCDPISEHNRLYWYRQTLGQGPEFLTYFQNEAQLEKSRLLSDRFSAERPKGSFSTLEIQRTEQGDSAMYLCASSPNPAMTNEKLFFGSGTQLSVL.

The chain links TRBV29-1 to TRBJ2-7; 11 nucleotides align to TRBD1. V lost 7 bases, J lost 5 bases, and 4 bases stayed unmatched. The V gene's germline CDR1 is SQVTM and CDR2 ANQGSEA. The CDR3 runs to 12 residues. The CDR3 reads CSARTGGDEQYF. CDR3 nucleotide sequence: TGCAGCGCCCGGACAGGGGGCGACGAGCAGTACTTC.

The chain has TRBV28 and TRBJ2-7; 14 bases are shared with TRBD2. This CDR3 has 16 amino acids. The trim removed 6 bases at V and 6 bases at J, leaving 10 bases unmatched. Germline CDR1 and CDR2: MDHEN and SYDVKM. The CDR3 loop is CASSRQGLAGAGEQYF. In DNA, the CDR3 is TGTGCCAGCAGCCGACAGGGACTAGCGGGAGCAGGCGAGCAGTACTTC. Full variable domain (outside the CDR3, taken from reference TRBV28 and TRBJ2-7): DVKVTQSSRYLVKRTGEKVFLECVQDMDHENMFWYRQDPGLGLRLIYFSYDVKMKEKGDIPEGYSVSREKKERFSLILESASTNQTSMYLCASSRQGLAGAGEQYFGPGTRLTVT.

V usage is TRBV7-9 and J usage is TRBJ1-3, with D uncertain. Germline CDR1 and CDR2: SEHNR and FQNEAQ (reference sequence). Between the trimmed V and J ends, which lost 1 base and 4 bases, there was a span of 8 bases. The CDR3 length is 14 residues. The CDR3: CASSLDGSGNTIYF. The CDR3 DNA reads TGTGCCAGCAGCTTAGACGGTTCAGGAAACACCATATATTTT.

The CDR3 region is CASSPRAGDDVYGYTF. CDR3 sequence (DNA): TGTGCCAGCAGCCCGAGAGCAGGGGACGACGTCTATGGCTACACCTTC. This chain connects TRBV7-2 to TRBJ1-2; maybe TRBD1 (6 bases). The germline V gene has CDR1 SGHTA and CDR2 FQGNSA. The CDR3 totals 16 residues. The V and J ends lost 5 bases and 4 bases respectively, with 20 bases between them.

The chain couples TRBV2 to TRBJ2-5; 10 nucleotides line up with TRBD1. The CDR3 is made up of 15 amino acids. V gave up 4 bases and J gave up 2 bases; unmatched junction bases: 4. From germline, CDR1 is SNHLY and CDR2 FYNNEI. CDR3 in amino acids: CASSVDRGGQETQYF. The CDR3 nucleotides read TGTGCCAGCAGTGTGGACAGGGGGGGACAAGAGACCCAGTACTTC.

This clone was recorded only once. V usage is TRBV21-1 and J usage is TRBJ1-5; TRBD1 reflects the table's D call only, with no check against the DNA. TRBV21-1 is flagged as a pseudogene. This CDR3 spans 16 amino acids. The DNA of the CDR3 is TGTGCCAGCAGCACTAAATCAGGATATAGCAATCAGCCCCAGCATTTT. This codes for CASSTKSGYSNQPQHF.

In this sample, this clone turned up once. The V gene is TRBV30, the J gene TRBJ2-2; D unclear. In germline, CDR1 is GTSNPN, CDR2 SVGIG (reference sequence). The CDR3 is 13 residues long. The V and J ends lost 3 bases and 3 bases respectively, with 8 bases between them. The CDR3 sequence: CAWRSLYTGELFF. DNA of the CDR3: TGTGCCTGGAGAAGCCTTTACACCGGGGAGCTGTTTTTT.

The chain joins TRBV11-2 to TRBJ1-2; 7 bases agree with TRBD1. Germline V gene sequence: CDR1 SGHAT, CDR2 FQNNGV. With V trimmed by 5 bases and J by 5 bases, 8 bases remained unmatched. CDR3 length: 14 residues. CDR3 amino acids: CASSRSGTDYGYTF. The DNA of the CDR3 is TGTGCCAGCAGCCGCTCCGGGACAGATTATGGCTACACCTTC.

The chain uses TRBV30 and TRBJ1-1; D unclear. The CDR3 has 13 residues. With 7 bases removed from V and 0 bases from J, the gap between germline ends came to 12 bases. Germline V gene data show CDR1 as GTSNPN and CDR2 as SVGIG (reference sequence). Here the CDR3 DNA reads TGTGCCTCCTCTGGGAGGGTGAACACTGAAGCTTTCTTT. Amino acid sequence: CASSGRVNTEAFF.